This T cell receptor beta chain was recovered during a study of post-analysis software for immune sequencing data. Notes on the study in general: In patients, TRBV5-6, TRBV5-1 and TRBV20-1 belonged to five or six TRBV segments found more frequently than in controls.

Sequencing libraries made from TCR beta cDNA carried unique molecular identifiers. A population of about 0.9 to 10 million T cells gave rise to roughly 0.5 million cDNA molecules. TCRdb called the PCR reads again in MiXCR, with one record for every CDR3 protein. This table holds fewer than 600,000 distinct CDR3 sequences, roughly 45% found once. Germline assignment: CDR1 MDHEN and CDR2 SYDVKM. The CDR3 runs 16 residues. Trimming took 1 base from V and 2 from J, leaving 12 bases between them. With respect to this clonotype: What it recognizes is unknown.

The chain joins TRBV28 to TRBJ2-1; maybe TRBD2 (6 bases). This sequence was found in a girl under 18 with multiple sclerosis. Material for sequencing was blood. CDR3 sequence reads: CASSLFSGLPYNEQFF. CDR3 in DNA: TGTGCCAGCAGTTTATTCAGCGGACTACCCTACAATGAGCAGTTCTTC.